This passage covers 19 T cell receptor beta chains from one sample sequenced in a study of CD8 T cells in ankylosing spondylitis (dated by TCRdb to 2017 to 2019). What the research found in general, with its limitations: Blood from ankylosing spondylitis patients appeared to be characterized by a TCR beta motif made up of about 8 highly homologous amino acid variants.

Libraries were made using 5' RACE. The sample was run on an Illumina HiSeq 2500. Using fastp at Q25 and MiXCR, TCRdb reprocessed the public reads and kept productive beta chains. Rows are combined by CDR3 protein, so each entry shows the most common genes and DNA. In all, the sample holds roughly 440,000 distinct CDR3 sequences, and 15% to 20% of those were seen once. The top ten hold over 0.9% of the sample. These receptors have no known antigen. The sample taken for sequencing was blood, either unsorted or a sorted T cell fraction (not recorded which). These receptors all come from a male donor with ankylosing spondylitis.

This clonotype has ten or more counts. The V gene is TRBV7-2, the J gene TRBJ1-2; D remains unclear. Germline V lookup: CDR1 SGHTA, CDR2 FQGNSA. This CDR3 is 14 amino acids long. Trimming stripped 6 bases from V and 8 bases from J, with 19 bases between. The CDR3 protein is CASSTPGGFWGYTF. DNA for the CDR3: TGTGCCAGCAGTACCCCAGGCGGGTTTTGGGGCTACACCTTC.

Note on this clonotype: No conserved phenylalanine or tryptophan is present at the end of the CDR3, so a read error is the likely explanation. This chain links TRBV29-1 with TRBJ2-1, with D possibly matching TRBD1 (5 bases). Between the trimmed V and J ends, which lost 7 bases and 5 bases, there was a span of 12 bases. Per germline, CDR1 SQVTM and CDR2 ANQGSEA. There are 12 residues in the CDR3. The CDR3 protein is CSGGRLDNEQFL. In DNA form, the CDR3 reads TGCAGCGGGGGCAGATTGGACAATGAGCAGTTCCTC.

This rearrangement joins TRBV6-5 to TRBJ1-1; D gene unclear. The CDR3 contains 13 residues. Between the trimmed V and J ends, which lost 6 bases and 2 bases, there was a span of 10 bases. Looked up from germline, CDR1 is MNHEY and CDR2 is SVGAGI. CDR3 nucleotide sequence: TGTGCCAGCAGATATGGCGGAAACACTGAAGCTTTCTTT. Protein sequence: CASRYGGNTEAFF.

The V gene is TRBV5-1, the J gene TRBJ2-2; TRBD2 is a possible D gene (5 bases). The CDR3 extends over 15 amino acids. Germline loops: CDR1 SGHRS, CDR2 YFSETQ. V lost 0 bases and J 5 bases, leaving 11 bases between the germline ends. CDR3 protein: CASSLAGLETGELFF. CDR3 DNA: TGCGCCAGCAGCTTGGCGGGGTTGGAAACCGGGGAGCTGTTTTTT.

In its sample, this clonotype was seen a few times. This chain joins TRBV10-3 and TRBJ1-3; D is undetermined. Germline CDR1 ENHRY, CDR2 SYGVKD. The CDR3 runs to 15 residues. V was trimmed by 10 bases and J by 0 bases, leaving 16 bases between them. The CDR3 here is CATRLDEFSGNTIYF. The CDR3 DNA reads TGTGCCACCAGGTTGGACGAATTCTCTGGAAACACCATATATTTT.

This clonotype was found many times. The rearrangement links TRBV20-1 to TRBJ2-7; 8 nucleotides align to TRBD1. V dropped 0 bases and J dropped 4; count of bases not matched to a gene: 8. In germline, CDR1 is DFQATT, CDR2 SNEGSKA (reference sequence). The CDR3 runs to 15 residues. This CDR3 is CSARDDRTGSYEQYF. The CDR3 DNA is TGCAGTGCTAGAGATGACCGGACAGGGTCTTACGAGCAGTACTTC.

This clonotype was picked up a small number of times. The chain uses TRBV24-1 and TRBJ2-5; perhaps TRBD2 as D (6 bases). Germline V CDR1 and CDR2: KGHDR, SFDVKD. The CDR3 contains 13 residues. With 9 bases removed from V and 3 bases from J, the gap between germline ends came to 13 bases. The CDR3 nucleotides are TGTGCCACCGGACCGGGACTCGAAGAGACCCAGTACTTC. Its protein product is CATGPGLEETQYF.

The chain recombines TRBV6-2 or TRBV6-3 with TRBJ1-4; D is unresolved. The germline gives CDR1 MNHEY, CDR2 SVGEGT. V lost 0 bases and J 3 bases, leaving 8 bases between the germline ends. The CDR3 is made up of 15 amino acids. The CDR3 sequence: CASSYSRQPNEKLFF. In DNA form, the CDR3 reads TGTGCCAGCAGTTACTCGAGGCAGCCTAATGAAAAACTGTTTTTT.

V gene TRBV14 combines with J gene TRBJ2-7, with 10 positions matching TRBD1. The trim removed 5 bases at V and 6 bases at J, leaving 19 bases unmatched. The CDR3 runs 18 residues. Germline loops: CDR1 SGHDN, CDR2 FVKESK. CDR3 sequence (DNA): TGTGCCAGCAGCGATTCCGTGGGACAGGGGTACGCCCCTTCCGAGCAGTACTTC. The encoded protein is CASSDSVGQGYAPSEQYF.

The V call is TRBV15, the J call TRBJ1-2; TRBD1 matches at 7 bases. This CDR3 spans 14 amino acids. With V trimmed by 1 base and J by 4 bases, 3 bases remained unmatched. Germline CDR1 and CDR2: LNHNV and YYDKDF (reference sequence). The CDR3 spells CATSRGQGFYGYTF. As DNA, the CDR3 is TGTGCCACCAGCAGAGGACAGGGCTTCTATGGCTACACCTTC.

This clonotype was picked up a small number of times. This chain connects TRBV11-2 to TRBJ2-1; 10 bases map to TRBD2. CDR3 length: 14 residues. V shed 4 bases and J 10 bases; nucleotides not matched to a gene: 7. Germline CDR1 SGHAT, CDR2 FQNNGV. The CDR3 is CASSYNRGLAEQFF. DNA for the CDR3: TGTGCCAGCAGCTATAATAGGGGACTAGCGGAGCAGTTCTTC.

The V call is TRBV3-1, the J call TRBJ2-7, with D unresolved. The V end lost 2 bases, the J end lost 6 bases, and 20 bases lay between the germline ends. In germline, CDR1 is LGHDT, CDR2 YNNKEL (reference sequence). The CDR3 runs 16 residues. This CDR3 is CASSQRATRMVSEQYF. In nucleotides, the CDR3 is TGTGCCAGCAGCCAACGGGCGACGAGGATGGTAAGCGAGCAGTACTTC.

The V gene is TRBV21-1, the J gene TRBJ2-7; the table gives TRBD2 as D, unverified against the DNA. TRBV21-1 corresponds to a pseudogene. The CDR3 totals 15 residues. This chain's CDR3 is CASSNGGTNEREQYF. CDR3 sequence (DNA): TGTGCCAGCAGCAATGGAGGGACGAACGAGCGGGAGCAGTACTTC.

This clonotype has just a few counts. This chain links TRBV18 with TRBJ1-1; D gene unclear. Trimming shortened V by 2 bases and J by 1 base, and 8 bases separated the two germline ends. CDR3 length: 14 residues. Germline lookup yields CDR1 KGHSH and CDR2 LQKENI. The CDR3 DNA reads TGTGCCAGCTCACCAATAGCAGCGAACACTGAAGCTTTCTTT. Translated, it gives CASSPIAANTEAFF.

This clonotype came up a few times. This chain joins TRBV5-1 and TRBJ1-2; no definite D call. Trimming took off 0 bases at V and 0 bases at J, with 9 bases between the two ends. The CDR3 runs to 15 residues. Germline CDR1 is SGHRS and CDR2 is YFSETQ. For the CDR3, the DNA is TGCGCCAGCAGCTTGGGCCCAGGAGCTAACTATGGCTACACCTTC. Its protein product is CASSLGPGANYGYTF. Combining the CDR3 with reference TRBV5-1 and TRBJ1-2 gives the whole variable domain KAGVTQTPRYLIKTRGQQVTLSCSPISGHRSVSWYQQTPGQGLQFLFEYFSETQRNKGNFPGRFSGRQFSNSRSEMNVSTLELGDSALYLCASSLGPGANYGYTFGSGTRLTVV.

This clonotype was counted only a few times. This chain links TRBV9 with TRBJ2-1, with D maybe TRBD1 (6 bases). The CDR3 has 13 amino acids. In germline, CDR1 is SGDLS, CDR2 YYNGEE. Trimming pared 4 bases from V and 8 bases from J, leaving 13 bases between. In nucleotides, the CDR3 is TGTGCCAGCAGCCCACCAAACAGGGATGAGCAGTTCTTC. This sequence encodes CASSPPNRDEQFF.

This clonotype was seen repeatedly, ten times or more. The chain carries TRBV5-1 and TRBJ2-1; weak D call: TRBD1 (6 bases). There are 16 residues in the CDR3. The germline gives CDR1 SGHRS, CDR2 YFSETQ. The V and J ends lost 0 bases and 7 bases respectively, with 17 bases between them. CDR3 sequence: CASSLVPTGGGNEQFF. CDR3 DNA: TGCGCCAGCAGCTTGGTCCCGACAGGAGGAGGTAATGAGCAGTTCTTC.

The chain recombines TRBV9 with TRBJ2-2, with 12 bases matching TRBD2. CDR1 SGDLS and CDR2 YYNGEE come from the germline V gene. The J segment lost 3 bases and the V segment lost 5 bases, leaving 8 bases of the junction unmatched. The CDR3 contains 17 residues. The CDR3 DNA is TGTGCCAGCAGTGCCCAGCTAGCGGGAGGGTACACCGGGGAGCTGTTTTTT. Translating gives CASSAQLAGGYTGELFF.

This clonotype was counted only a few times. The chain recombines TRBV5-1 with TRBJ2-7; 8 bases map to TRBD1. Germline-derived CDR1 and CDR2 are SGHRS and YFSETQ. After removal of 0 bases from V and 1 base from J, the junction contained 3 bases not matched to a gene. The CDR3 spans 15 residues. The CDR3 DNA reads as TGCGCCAGCAGCTTGGTACAGGGGGGTTCCTACGAGCAGTACTTC. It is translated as CASSLVQGGSYEQYF.